This TCR beta chain was documented in a study of blood T cell repertoires in COVID-19. Original methodology: Counts of nucleated cells, estimated from reference gene primer amplification, were obtained. Some clones are missing from TCRdb's copy, which holds only in-frame ones; the method was immunoSEQ multiplex PCR. V, J and clone size are taken as reported in that table, and D and trimming were inferred from the DNA itself. The sample has roughly 380,000 clones; about 88% are singletons. V lost 4 bases to trimming and J lost 2 bases, with 15 bases between them. CDR3 length: 15 residues. Germline CDR1 is SEHNR and CDR2 is FQNEAQ (reference sequence).

The sequence came from a woman in her 30s who had been exposed to COVID-19. Sequenced material: PBMCs or T cells enriched from blood (not recorded which). This chain joins TRBV7-9 and TRBJ2-7, with unresolved D. CDR3 coding DNA: TGTGCCAGCAGCTCACTTCATACTGTTCCCTACGAGCAGTACTTC. It is translated as CASSSLHTVPYEQYF.